A single sample is the source of the 15 T cell receptor beta chains below, sequenced in a study of cytomegalovirus exposure and HLA in healthy donors. The study ran its PCR with 60 Vbeta and 13 Jbeta primers. Profiled with immunoSEQ multiplex PCR; TCRdb holds only in-frame clones, not every one. The table includes 90,000 to 100,000 clones, 80% detected once. Material: PBMCs. These receptors all come from a man aged 18 to 30 in good health and CMV-seronegative.

The genes are TRBV9 and TRBJ2-3, with D hard to call. Per germline, CDR1 SGDLS and CDR2 YYNGEE. The CDR3 consists of 12 residues. The V end lost 4 bases, the J end lost 0 bases, and 3 bases lay between the germline ends. CDR3 DNA sequence: TGTGCCAGCAGCCCTAGCACAGATACGCAGTATTTT. It is translated as CASSPSTDTQYF.

The V and J genes are TRBV6-6 and TRBJ1-1; no clear D gene. The CDR3 is made up of 14 amino acids. Trimming took 5 bases from V and 1 from J, leaving 11 bases between them. CDR1 and CDR2 from the germline V gene are MNHNY and SVGAGI (reference sequence). Written as DNA, the CDR3 is TGTGCCAGCAGTCTAGACGCGACGAACACTGAAGCTTTCTTT. This translates into CASSLDATNTEAFF.

The chain links TRBV19 to TRBJ2-3, with D possibly TRBD2 on 7 matching bases. CDR1 is LNHDA, CDR2 SQIVND, per germline (reference sequence). Trimming removed 8 bases at V and 0 bases at J, with 15 bases between. The CDR3 runs 15 residues. CDR3 sequence: CASGSRGASTDTQYF. The CDR3 DNA follows: TGTGCCAGTGGGTCTCGGGGGGCGAGCACAGATACGCAGTATTTT.

The chain couples TRBV6-5 to TRBJ1-2, with TRBD1 as a possible D gene (6 bases). The germline CDR1 and CDR2 sequences are MNHEY and SVGAGI. The CDR3 spans 13 residues. With 0 bases removed from V and 8 bases from J, the gap between germline ends came to 10 bases. The CDR3 sequence is CASSYSRTDGYTF. In nucleotides, the CDR3 is TGTGCCAGCAGTTACTCAAGGACAGACGGCTACACCTTC.

V gene TRBV5-1 combines with J gene TRBJ1-6, with D tentatively TRBD1 (5 bases). The CDR3 loop spans 15 amino acids. CDR1 and CDR2 from the germline V gene are SGHRS and YFSETQ. Between the trimmed V and J ends, which lost 4 bases and 7 bases, there was a span of 15 bases. The CDR3 reads CASSPAGLENSPLHF. The CDR3 nucleotides are TGCGCCAGCAGCCCGGCGGGGCTAGAGAATTCACCCCTCCACTTT.

This chain connects TRBV10-2 to TRBJ2-1; D is possibly TRBD1 (6 bases). Germline V CDR1 and CDR2: WSHSY, SAAADI. Between the trimmed V and J ends, which lost 7 bases and 4 bases, there was a span of 23 bases. The CDR3 extends over 17 amino acids. The CDR3: CASTGTQGLASYNEQFF. The CDR3 region has the DNA TGCGCCAGCACCGGAACGCAGGGGCTTGCGAGTTACAATGAGCAGTTCTTC.

V is TRBV5-1 and J is TRBJ1-1; 9 bases are shared with TRBD1. Germline values: CDR1 SGHRS, CDR2 YFSETQ. With V trimmed by 3 bases and J by 5 bases, 8 bases remained unmatched. The CDR3 runs 15 residues. For the CDR3, the DNA is TGCGCCAGCAGCTCTCGGACAGGGGAGTGGACTGAAGCTTTCTTT. It specifies CASSSRTGEWTEAFF.

V gene TRBV6-1 combines with J gene TRBJ1-2; TRBD1 matches at 7 bases. This CDR3 has 15 residues. Trimming took 6 bases from V and 8 from J; bases not matched to a gene: 15. Per germline, CDR1 MNHNS and CDR2 SASEGT. This CDR3 is CASRTKRTGQDGYTF. CDR3 bases: TGTGCCAGCAGGACTAAAAGGACAGGTCAGGACGGCTACACCTTC.

This clone was seen a handful of times. This chain uses TRBV10-1 with TRBJ1-2; no definite D call. The germline V gene encodes CDR1 WNHNN and CDR2 SYGVQD (reference sequence). V lost 6 bases to trimming and J lost 5 bases, with 13 bases between them. This CDR3 spans 13 amino acids. The CDR3 reads CASSPAIGYGYTF. Written as DNA, the CDR3 is TGCGCCAGCAGCCCCGCTATCGGGTATGGCTACACCTTC.

This rearrangement joins TRBV19 to TRBJ1-2; no firm D call. This CDR3 is 15 amino acids long. Trimming left V 5 bases short and J 0 bases short, with 13 bases between. Looked up from germline, CDR1 is LNHDA and CDR2 is SQIVND (reference sequence). CDR3 nucleotide sequence: TGTGCCAGTAGTCGAAACGGTTTAGCTAACTATGGCTACACCTTC. It codes for CASSRNGLANYGYTF.

The gene calls are TRBV7-3 and TRBJ2-7; 10 bases map to TRBD1. Germline V gives CDR1 SGHTA, CDR2 FQGTGA. The ends lost 4 bases at V and 6 bases at J; junction bases unmatched: 9. The CDR3 has 15 amino acids. This CDR3 reads CASSSHGQGVGEQYF. The CDR3 nucleotides are TGTGCCAGCAGCTCCCATGGACAGGGGGTAGGCGAGCAGTACTTC. Full variable domain (missing parts from reference TRBV7-3 and TRBJ2-7): GAGVSQTPSNKVTEKGKYVELRCDPISGHTALYWYRQSLGQGPEFLIYFQGTGAADDSGLPNDRFFAVRPEGSVSTLKIQRTERGDSAVYLCASSSHGQGVGEQYFGPGTRLTVT.

The chain employs TRBV18 and TRBJ2-5; TRBD2 aligns across 7 bases. There are 16 residues in the CDR3. With 2 bases clipped from V and 2 bases from J, the junction kept 8 bases outside the gene matches. The germline CDR1 and CDR2 sequences are KGHSH and LQKENI. CDR3 DNA: TGTGCCAGCTCACCAAGGGAGGGTCTCCCGCAAGAGACCCAGTACTTC. It yields the protein CASSPREGLPQETQYF.

This clone was counted between two and nine times. This rearrangement joins TRBV6-5 to TRBJ2-7; D perhaps matches TRBD2 (6 bases). The germline V gene has CDR1 MNHEY and CDR2 SVGAGI. Trimming left V 6 bases short and J 2 bases short, with 14 bases between. This CDR3 comprises 14 residues. The CDR3 DNA is TGTGCCAGCAGGACCGGGACTGCCACCTACGAGCAGTACTTC. Residues: CASRTGTATYEQYF.

The chain is built from TRBV13 and TRBJ2-7; 10 positions agree with TRBD2. V dropped 9 bases and J dropped 5; count of bases not matched to a gene: 10. Germline assignment: CDR1 PRHDT and CDR2 FYEKMQ (reference sequence). This CDR3 is built from 14 residues. The CDR3 nucleotides are TGTGCCAGTGATCAGCGGGGGGGGCCCCACGAGCAGTACTTC. This encodes CASDQRGGPHEQYF.

Note on this clone: A junction end diverges from the germline sequence, so it may reflect a read error. The chain joins TRBV7-7 to TRBJ2-1; 7 bases align to TRBD2. CDR3 length: 15 amino acids. Per the germline V gene, CDR1 is SSHAT and CDR2 is FNYEAQ (reference sequence). The CDR3 reads CASSLQLASGNEQFF. CDR3 nucleotides: TGTGCTAGCAGCTTACAACTAGCGTCAGGCAATGAGCAGTTCTTC.